This T cell receptor (beta chain) was documented in a study of T cell responses to AZD1222 COVID-19 vaccine. Findings and limits, study-wide: Regions 160-218 and 743-854 held dominance among vaccine-associated CD4 TCRs, which spanned spike. The study reported that nearly half of spike-specific TCRs target unmutated variant regions.

On this clone: The antigen remains undetermined.

CDR1 is MNHEY, CDR2 SVGAGI, per germline. Trimming took off 8 bases at V and 0 bases at J, with 14 bases between the two ends. The CDR3 is 14 residues long. Assay: immunoSEQ multiplex PCR; the TCRdb copy retains only in-frame clones and omits some. The table lists over 90,000 clones, 86% of them singletons. The TCR sequence derives from an adult in good health. The gene calls are TRBV6-5 and TRBJ2-7, with D perhaps TRBD1 (5 bases). The sequencing used peripheral blood, collected on day 0 of AZD1222 vaccination. DNA of the CDR3: TGTGCCAGCGGGGCCGACAGAGACTCCTACGAGCAGTACTTC. Amino acid sequence: CASGADRDSYEQYF.